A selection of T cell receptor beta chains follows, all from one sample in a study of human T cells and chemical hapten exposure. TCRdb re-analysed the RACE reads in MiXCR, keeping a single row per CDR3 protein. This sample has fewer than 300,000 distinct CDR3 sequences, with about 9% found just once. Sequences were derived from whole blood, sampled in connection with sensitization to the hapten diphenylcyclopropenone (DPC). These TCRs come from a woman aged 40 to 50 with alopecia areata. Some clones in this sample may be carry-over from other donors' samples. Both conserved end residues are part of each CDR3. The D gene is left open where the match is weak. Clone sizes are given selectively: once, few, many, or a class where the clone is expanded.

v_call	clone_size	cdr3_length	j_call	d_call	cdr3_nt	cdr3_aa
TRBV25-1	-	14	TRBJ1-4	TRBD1	TGTGCCAGCAGCCGACAGGGTCGGGGTGAAAAACTGTTTTTT	CASSRQGRGEKLFF
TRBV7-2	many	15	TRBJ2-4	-	TGTGCCAGCAGCTTAGCGCAGGGACGAATAAACATTCAGTACTTC	CASSLAQGRINIQYF
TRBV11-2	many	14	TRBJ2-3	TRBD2	TGTGCCAGCAGCTTAAGGGAGGGTTCAGATACGCAGTATTTT	CASSLREGSDTQYF
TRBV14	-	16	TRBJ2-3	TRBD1	TGTGCCAGCAGCCACCCGGGACAGAGCTCCACAGATACGCAGTATTTT	CASSHPGQSSTDTQYF
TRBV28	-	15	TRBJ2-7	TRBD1	TGTGCCAGCAGTCCCGCGGGGACAGGGGGCTACGAGCAGTACTTC	CASSPAGTGGYEQYF
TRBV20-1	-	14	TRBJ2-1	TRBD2	TGCAGTGCTAGGGAACTAGCGGGAGTGCGAGAGCAGTTCTTC	CSARELAGVREQFF
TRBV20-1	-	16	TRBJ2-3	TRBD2	TGCAGTGCTACCACCACGGAAGCGGGAGGCACAGATACGCAGTATTTT	CSATTTEAGGTDTQYF
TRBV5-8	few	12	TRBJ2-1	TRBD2	TGTGCCACTCTCGGGGGGGGCAATGAGCAGTTCTTC	CATLGGGNEQFF
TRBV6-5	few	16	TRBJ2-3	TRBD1	TGTGCCAGCAGTCGCCAACAGGGGGCCAGCACAGATACGCAGTATTTT	CASSRQQGASTDTQYF
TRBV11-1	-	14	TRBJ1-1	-	TGTGCCAGCAGCTTCCGGACAGAGAACACTGAAGCTTTCTTT	CASSFRTENTEAFF
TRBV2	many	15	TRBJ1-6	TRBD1	TGTGCCAGCAAGAAACAGGGGGATTTGGATTCACCCCTCCACTTT	CASKKQGDLDSPLHF
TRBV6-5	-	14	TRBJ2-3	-	TGTGCCAGCAGCGTTATTAACAGGGCAGATACGCAGTATTTT	CASSVINRADTQYF
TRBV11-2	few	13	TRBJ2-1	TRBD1	TGTGCCAGCAGCTCCGACAGGGAACTTGAGCAGTTCTTC	CASSSDRELEQFF
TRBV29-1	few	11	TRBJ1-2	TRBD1	TGCAGCGCCGGACAGGCGGGTGGCTACACCTTC	CSAGQAGGYTF
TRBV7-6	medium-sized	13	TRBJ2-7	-	TGTGCCAGCAGCTTAGGTGACAACTACGAGCAGTACTTC	CASSLGDNYEQYF
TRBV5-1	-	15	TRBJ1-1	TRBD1	TGCGCCAGCAGCGTGACCGGGACAGTGAACACTGAAGCTTTCTTT	CASSVTGTVNTEAFF
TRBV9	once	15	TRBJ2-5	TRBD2	TGTGCCAGCAGCGGGGGACTAGTGCCCGTGGAGACCCAGTACTTC	CASSGGLVPVETQYF
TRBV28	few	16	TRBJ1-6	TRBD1	TGTGCCAGCAGTTCTGCCGGACAGGGGTATAATTCACCCCTCCACTTT	CASSSAGQGYNSPLHF
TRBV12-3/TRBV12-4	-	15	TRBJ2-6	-	TGTGCCAGCAGTCGACAGGCCACTGGGGCCAACGTCCTGACTTTC	CASSRQATGANVLTF
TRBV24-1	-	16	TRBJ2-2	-	TGTGCCACCAGTGGTGGCGAAGGACGGCACACCGGGGAGCTGTTTTTT	CATSGGEGRHTGELFF
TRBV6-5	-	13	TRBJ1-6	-	TGTGCCAGCAGTTACTCGATTAATTCACCCCTCCACTTT	CASSYSINSPLHF
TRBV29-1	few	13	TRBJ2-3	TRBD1	TGCAGCGTTGGGGACAGAGACCCGGATACGCAGTATTTT	CSVGDRDPDTQYF
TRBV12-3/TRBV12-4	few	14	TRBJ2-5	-	TGTGCCAGCACTGCGGACAGAGCTTTGGAGACCCAGTACTTC	CASTADRALETQYF
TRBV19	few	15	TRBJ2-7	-	TGTGCCAGTAGTACCCCGGGCGCGGTAGGCTACGAGCAGTACTTC	CASSTPGAVGYEQYF
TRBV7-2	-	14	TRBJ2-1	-	TGTGCCAGCAGCTTAGTCCGGACACACAATGAGCAGTTCTTC	CASSLVRTHNEQFF
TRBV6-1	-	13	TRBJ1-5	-	TGTGCCAGCAGTGACAGGGCTCATCAGCCCCAGCATTTT	CASSDRAHQPQHF
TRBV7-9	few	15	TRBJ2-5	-	TGTGCCAGCAGCCCGACGGCTAACCCCTGGGAGACCCAGTACTTC	CASSPTANPWETQYF
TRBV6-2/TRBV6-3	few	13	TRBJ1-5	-	TGTGCCATCTCGTGGGACCCCAATCAGCCCCAGCATTTT	CAISWDPNQPQHF
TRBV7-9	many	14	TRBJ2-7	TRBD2	TGTGCCAGCAGCTTAGCGGGAGGGCCCTACGAGCAGTACTTC	CASSLAGGPYEQYF
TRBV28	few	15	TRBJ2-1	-	TGTGCCAGCAGCCGGCGGGGGCTGATGTACAATGAGCAGTTCTTC	CASSRRGLMYNEQFF
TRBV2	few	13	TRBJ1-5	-	TGTGCCAGCAGTGGGGACGGTAATCAGCCCCAGCATTTT	CASSGDGNQPQHF
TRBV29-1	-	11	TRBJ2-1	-	TGCAGCGTTAGGGGTTTCTTGGAGCAGTTCTTC	CSVRGFLEQFF
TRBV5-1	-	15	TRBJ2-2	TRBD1	TGCGCCAGCAGCTGGACAGGTGTCAACACCGGGGAGCTGTTTTTT	CASSWTGVNTGELFF
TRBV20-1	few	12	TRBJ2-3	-	TGCAGTGCTAGAGTATCACCCCTGGGGCAGTATTTT	CSARVSPLGQYF
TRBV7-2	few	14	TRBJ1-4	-	TGTGCCAGCAGTCTGGGCCCGGGGGGTGAAAAACTGTTTTTT	CASSLGPGGEKLFF
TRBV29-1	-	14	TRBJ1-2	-	TGCAGCGCGATAAACCTCCGGGACGGCTATGGCTACACCTTC	CSAINLRDGYGYTF
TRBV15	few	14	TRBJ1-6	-	TGTGCCACCAGTCCCAGGGAGGTGAGATCACCCCTCCACTTT	CATSPREVRSPLHF
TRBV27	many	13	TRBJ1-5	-	TGTGCCAGCAGGAAAAATAGCAATCAGCCCCAGCATTTT	CASRKNSNQPQHF
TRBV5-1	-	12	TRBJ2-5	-	TGCGCCAGCAGCTTTGTTGGAGAGACCCAGTACTTC	CASSFVGETQYF
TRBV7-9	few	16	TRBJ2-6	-	TGTGCCAGCAGACCCCAAGGGCTGGTTGGGGCCAACGTCCTGACTTTC	CASRPQGLVGANVLTF
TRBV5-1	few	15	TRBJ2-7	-	TGCGCCAGCAGCCCTGCCCGAGGGGCAACCTACGAGCAGTACTTC	CASSPARGATYEQYF
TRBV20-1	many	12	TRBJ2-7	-	TGCAGTGCTAGGTCTAGCTCTCTCGAGCAGTACTTC	CSARSSSLEQYF
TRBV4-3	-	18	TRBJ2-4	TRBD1	TGCGCCAGCAGCCAAGATCCCGCGCAGGGGGCTAGCAAAAACATTCAGTACTTC	CASSQDPAQGASKNIQYF
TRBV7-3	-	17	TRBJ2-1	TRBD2	TGTGCCAGCAGCTTAACCGGGACTAGCGGGAGACCGGATGAGCAGTTCTTC	CASSLTGTSGRPDEQFF
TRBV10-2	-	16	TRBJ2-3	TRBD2	TGCGCCAGCAGGGGACTAGCGGGGCCCCGCACAGATACGCAGTATTTT	CASRGLAGPRTDTQYF
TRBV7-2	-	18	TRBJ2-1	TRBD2	TGTGCCAGCAGCTCGAAAGCTCCTCTAGCGGGAGTTTCCAATGAGCAGTTCTTC	CASSSKAPLAGVSNEQFF
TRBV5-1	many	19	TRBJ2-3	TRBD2	TGCGCCAGCAGCTCCGAGCGACTAGCGGGAGGACTAGGCACAGATACGCAGTATTTT	CASSSERLAGGLGTDTQYF
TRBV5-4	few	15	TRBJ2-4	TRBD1	TGTGCCAGCGGAGACAGGGGGGTTGACAAAAACATTCGGTACTTC	CASGDRGVDKNIRYF
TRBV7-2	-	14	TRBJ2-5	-	TGTGCCAGCAGCCACAGGGAGAAGGCAGAGACCCAGTACTTC	CASSHREKAETQYF
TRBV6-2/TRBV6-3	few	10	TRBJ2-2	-	TGTGCCAGCCGAGACGGGGAGCTGTTTTTT	CASRDGELFF
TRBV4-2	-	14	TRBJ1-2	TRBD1	TGTGCCAGCAACCTGGCGACAGGGAACTATGGCTACACCTTC	CASNLATGNYGYTF
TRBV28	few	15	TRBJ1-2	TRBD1	TGTGCCAGCAGCCGAATCCCACAGGGGGGCTATGGCTACACCTTC	CASSRIPQGGYGYTF
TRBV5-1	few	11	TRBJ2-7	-	TGCGCCAGCAGCGAGGGCGTCGAGCAGTACTTC	CASSEGVEQYF
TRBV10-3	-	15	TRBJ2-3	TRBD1	TGTGCCTCTGAGATGGGGACAGGGGGCAGAGATACGCAGTATTTT	CASEMGTGGRDTQYF
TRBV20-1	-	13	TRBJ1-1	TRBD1	TGCAGTGCGAGGAAAACAGGGGTGCGTGAAGCTTTCTTT	CSARKTGVREAFF
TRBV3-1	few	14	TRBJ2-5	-	TGTGCCAGCAGCCAAGGCTTAGCATCCCCCACCCAGTACTTC	CASSQGLASPTQYF
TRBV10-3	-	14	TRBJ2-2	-	TGTGCCATCAGTGTAGCAGCGAACACCGGGGAGCTGTTTTTT	CAISVAANTGELFF